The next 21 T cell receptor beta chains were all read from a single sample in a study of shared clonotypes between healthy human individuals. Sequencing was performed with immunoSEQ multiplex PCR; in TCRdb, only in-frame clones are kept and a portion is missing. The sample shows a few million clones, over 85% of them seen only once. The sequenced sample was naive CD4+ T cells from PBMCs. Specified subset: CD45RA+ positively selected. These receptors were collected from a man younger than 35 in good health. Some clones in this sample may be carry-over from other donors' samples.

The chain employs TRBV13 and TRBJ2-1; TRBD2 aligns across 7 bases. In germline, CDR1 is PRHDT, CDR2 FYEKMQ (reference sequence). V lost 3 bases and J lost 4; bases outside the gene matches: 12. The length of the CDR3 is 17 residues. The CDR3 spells CASSFVGLADPYNEQFF. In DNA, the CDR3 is TGTGCCAGCAGCTTTGTAGGGCTAGCGGATCCATACAATGAGCAGTTCTTC.

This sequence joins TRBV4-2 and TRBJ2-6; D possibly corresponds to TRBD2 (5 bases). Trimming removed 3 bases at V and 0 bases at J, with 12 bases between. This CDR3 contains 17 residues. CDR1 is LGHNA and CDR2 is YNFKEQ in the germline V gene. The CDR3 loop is CASSHSAAASGANVLTF. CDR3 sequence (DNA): TGTGCCAGCAGCCATAGCGCAGCCGCCTCTGGGGCCAACGTCCTGACTTTC.

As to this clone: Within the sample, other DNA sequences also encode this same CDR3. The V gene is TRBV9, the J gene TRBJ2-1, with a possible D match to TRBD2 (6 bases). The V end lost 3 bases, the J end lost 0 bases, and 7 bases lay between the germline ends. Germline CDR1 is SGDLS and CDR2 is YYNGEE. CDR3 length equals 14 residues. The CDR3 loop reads CASSASASYNEQFF. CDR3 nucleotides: TGTGCCAGCAGCGCTAGCGCCTCCTACAATGAGCAGTTCTTC.

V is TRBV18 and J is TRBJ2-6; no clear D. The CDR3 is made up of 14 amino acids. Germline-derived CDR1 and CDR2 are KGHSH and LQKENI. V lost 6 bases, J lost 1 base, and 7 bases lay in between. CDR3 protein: CASSGDSGANVLTF. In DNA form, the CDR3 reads TGTGCCAGCTCTGGAGATTCTGGGGCCAACGTCCTGACTTTC.

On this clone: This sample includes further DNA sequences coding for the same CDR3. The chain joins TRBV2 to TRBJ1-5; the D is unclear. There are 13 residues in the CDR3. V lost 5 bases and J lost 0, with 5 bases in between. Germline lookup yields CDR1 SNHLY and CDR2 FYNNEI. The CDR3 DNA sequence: TGTGCCAGCAGTAGGGATAGCAATCAGCCCCAGCATTTT. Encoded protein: CASSRDSNQPQHF.

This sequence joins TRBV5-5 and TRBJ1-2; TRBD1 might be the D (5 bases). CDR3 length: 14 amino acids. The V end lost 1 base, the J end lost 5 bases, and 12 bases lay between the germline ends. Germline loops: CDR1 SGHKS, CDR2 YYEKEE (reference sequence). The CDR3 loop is CASSLLQGSYGYTF. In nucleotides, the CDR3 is TGTGCCAGCAGCTTGCTCCAGGGTAGTTATGGCTACACCTTC.

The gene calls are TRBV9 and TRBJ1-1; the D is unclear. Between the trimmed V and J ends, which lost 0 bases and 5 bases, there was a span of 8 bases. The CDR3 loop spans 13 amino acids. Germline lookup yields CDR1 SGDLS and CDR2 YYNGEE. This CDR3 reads CASSVGKVTEAFF. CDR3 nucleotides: TGTGCCAGCAGCGTAGGGAAGGTAACTGAAGCTTTCTTT.

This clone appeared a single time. CDR3 in DNA: TGTGCCACCAGCAGGACAGGAACAGAGACCCAGTACTTC. Translated, it gives CATSRTGTETQYF. This rearrangement joins TRBV15 to TRBJ2-5, with D perhaps TRBD1 (6 bases). With 3 bases removed from V and 4 bases from J, the gap between germline ends came to 9 bases. CDR1 LNHNV and CDR2 YYDKDF come from the germline V gene (reference sequence). The CDR3 runs 13 residues.

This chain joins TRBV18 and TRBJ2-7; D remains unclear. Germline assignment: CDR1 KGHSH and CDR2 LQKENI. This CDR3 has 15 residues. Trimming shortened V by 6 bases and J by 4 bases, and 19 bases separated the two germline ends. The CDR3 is CASSEEVGPVYEQYF. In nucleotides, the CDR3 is TGTGCCAGCTCCGAGGAAGTTGGTCCCGTATACGAGCAGTACTTC.

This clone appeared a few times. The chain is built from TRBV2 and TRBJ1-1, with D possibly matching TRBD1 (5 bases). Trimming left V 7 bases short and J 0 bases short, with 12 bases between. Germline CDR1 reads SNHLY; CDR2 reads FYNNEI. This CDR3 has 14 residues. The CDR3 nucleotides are TGTGCCAGCACCGCCGGGGCTATGAACACTGAAGCTTTCTTT. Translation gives CASTAGAMNTEAFF.

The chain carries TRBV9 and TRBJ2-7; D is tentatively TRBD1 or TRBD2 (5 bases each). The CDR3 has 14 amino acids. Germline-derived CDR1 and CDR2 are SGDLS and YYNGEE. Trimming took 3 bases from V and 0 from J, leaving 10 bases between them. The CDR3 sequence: CASSARGTSYEQYF. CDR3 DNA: TGTGCCAGCAGCGCCCGTGGGACCTCCTACGAGCAGTACTTC.

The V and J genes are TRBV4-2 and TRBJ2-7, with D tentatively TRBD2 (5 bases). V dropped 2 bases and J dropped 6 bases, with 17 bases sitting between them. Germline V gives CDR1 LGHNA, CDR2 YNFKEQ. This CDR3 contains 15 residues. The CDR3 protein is CASSQRNEIGGEQYF. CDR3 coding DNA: TGTGCCAGCAGCCAACGCAATGAGATCGGAGGCGAGCAGTACTTC.

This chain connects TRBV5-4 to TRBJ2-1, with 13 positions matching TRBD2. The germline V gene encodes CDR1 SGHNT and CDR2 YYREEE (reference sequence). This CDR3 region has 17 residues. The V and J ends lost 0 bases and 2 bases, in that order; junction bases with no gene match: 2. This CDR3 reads CASSLGLAGGPYNEQFF. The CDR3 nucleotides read TGTGCCAGCAGCTTGGGACTAGCGGGAGGACCCTACAATGAGCAGTTCTTC.

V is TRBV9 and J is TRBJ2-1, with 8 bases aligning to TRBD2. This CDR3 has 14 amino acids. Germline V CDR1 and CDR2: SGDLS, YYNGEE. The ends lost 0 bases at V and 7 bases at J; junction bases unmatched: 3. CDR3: CASSVEGLVNEQFF. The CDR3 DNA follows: TGTGCCAGCAGCGTAGAGGGACTAGTTAATGAGCAGTTCTTC.

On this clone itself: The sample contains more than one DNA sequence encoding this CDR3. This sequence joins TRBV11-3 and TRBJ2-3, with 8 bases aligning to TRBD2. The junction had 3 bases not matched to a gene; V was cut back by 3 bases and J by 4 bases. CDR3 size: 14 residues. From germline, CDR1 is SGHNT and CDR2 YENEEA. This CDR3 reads CASSFTAGADTQYF. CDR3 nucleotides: TGTGCCAGCAGCTTTACAGCGGGAGCAGATACGCAGTATTTT.

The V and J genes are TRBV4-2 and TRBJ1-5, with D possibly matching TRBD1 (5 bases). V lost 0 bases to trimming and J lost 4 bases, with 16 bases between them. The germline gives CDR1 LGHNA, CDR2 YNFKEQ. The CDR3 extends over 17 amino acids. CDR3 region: CASSQDGFPGDNQPQHF. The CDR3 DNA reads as TGTGCCAGCAGCCAAGATGGATTCCCGGGGGATAATCAGCCCCAGCATTTT.

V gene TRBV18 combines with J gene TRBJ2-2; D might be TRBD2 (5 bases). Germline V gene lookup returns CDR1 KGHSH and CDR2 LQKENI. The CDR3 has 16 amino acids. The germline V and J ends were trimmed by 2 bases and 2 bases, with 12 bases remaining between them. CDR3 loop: CASSPNSGSNTGELFF. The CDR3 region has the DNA TGTGCCAGCTCACCAAACTCGGGGTCTAACACCGGGGAGCTGTTTTTT.

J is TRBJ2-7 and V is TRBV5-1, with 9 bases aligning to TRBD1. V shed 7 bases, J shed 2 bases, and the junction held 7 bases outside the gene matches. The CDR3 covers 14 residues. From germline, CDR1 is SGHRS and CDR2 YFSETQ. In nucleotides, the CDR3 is TGCGCCAGCGGCGGGACAGGGAGGGCCTACGAGCAGTACTTC. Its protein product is CASGGTGRAYEQYF.

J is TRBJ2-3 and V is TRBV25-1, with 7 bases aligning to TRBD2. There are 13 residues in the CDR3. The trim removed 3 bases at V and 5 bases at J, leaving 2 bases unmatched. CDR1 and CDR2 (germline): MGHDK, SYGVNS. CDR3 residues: CASSDGGKDTQYF. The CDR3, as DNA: TGTGCCAGCAGTGACGGGGGGAAAGATACGCAGTATTTT.

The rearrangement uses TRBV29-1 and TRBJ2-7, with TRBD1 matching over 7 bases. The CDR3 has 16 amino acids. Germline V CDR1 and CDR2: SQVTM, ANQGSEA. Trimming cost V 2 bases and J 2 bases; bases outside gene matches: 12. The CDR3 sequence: CSVEWSARQGTYEQYF. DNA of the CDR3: TGCAGCGTTGAATGGTCAGCCCGACAGGGAACCTACGAGCAGTACTTC.

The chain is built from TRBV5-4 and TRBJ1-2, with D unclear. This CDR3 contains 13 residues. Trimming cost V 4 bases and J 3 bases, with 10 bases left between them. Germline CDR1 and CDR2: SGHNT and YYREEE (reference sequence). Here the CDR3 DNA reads TGTGCCAGCAGCCCAGACCCTTACTATGGCTACACCTTC. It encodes CASSPDPYYGYTF.